This entry concerns a single TCR beta chain. TCR beta CDR3 region amplification was performed from RNA transcripts. The primer set for the first-round RT-PCR of the TCR CDR3 was HTBI. TCRdb processed the multiplex PCR reads anew with MiXCR; each CDR3 protein has one entry. In the table there are approximately 40,000 distinct CDR3 sequences, around half of which are singletons. The data were obtained in a study of T cells in Graves' hyperthyroidism and ophthalmopathy. Ophthalmopathy cases scored 3 or more on the Clinical Activity Score and 4 or more on NOSPECS grade, with duration below 3 months. Each 10 ml fresh peripheral blood draw supplied the PBMCs. The CDR3 is 14 amino acids. Germline CDR1 is DFQATT and CDR2 is SNEGSKA (reference sequence). After removal of 0 bases from V and 4 bases from J, the junction contained 6 bases not matched to a gene.

Material for sequencing was blood. This TCR derives from a man aged 35 to 55 with Graves' ophthalmopathy. The rearrangement joins TRBV20-1 to TRBJ2-7, with 7 bases aligning to TRBD2. The CDR3 is CSARDGKGGYEQYF. Written as DNA, the CDR3 is TGCAGTGCTAGAGATGGGAAGGGAGGGTACGAGCAGTACTTC.